This T cell receptor beta chain was found in a study of PD-1 blockade in classical Hodgkin lymphoma. As regards this clone: Antigen specificity is unknown.

The CDR3 length is 15 residues. The germline V gene has CDR1 LNHNV and CDR2 YYDKDF (reference sequence). Trimming took 1 base from V and 4 from J, leaving 13 bases between them. TCRdb keeps only in-frame clones here, not all; method: immunoSEQ multiplex PCR. The table includes 90,000 to 140,000 clones, roughly 90% detected once. The time point is: cycle 4 day 1 (C4D1), after more than five weeks of nivolumab. Each and every patient relapsed after autologous stem cell transplantation, and patients got differing brentuximab vedotin exposure. Findings and limits, study-wide: Newly diagnosed patients were reported to exhibit reduced baseline TCR diversity relative to healthy donors. Nivolumab starters within 1 year of ASCT were excluded. Complete responders started with a diversity level that resembled newly diagnosed patients at baseline. The study found that TCR diversity rose significantly by C4D1 in CD4+ but not CD8+ cells.

The receptor was derived from a human donor with classical Hodgkin lymphoma. Sequenced material: peripheral blood mononuclear cells (PBMCs), taken before the fourth cycle of nivolumab. The chain carries TRBV15 and TRBJ2-5, with D possibly matching TRBD2 (6 bases). For the CDR3, the DNA is TGTGCCACCAGCAGAGCGGACCGGGAGTCAGAGACCCAGTACTTC. It is translated as CATSRADRESETQYF.